The 32 T cell receptor beta chains given below trace back to one sample, sequenced in a study of T-cell memory formation after mild COVID-19. TCRdb used MiXCR to reprocess the 5' RACE reads, holding one entry per CDR3 protein. Of 45,000 or so distinct CDR3 sequences in the sample, 6.6% were seen once. The sample comprised PBMCs or a T cell subset sorted from them (not recorded which). Every receptor here comes from an adult who had mild COVID-19 (a few samples of this study predate the infection). Cell type and time point are not known.

This clonotype was counted many times. The chain carries TRBV4-1 and TRBJ2-2; maybe TRBD2 (7 bases). The CDR3 has 16 amino acids. The V and J ends lost 0 bases and 4 bases respectively, with 12 bases between them. The germline V gene has CDR1 MGHRA and CDR2 YSYEKL. The CDR3 DNA is TGCGCCAGCAGCCAAGATCAGGGGAGGGGCACCGGGGAGCTGTTTTTT. Residues: CASSQDQGRGTGELFF.

J is TRBJ2-3 and V is TRBV19; D is undetermined. This CDR3 is built from 13 residues. Trimming removed 5 bases at V and 1 base at J, with 7 bases between. CDR1 and CDR2 from the germline V gene are LNHDA and SQIVND (reference sequence). In nucleotides, the CDR3 is TGTGCCAGTAGTGCCTCGGGCACAGATACGCAGTATTTT. Translation gives CASSASGTDTQYF.

This chain joins TRBV12-5 and TRBJ2-1; D ambiguous. V was pared by 1 base and J by 7 bases, with 8 bases between. Germline assignment: CDR1 LGHNT and CDR2 FRNRAP. This CDR3 contains 13 residues. The CDR3 loop reads CASGLARINEQFF. In DNA, the CDR3 is TGTGCTAGTGGTTTGGCTCGTATTAATGAGCAGTTCTTC.

This clonotype has a count of ten or more. The V and J genes are TRBV12-3 or TRBV12-4 and TRBJ2-7, with D perhaps TRBD2 (7 bases). This CDR3 spans 13 amino acids. V shed 6 bases and J shed 6 bases, with 15 bases lying between them. CDR3 bases: TGTGCCAGCAGCCGTGGGGGGGGCAGCGAGCAGTACTTC. Its translation: CASSRGGGSEQYF.

Many counts were recorded for this clonotype. The chain uses TRBV27 and TRBJ1-1; D uncertain. The V end lost 4 bases, the J end lost 0 bases, and 9 bases lay between the germline ends. The CDR3 has 14 residues. Germline CDR1 and CDR2: MNHEY and SMNVEV (reference sequence). CDR3 bases: TGTGCCAGCAGTTCGTGGGGAATGAACACTGAAGCTTTCTTT. The encoded protein is CASSSWGMNTEAFF.

The rearrangement joins TRBV6-6 to TRBJ2-1; 10 positions match TRBD2. This CDR3 region has 16 residues. Germline trimming cut 6 bases from V and 6 bases from J; bases unmatched to any gene: 11. CDR1 and CDR2 (germline): MNHNY, SVGAGI (reference sequence). The CDR3 protein is CASRDSASGSGNEQFF. The CDR3 DNA is TGTGCCAGCAGGGACTCGGCTAGCGGGAGCGGCAATGAGCAGTTCTTC.

This clonotype was seen at least ten times. This chain joins TRBV7-2 and TRBJ2-1; D call uncertain. With 0 bases removed from V and 5 bases from J, the gap between germline ends came to 5 bases. Germline lookup yields CDR1 SGHTA and CDR2 FQGNSA. The CDR3 extends over 13 amino acids. The CDR3: CASSLARDNEQFF. The CDR3 DNA follows: TGTGCCAGCAGCTTAGCGCGAGACAATGAGCAGTTCTTC.

This chain joins TRBV10-3 and TRBJ2-3, with 7 bases identical to TRBD2. CDR1 is ENHRY, CDR2 SYGVKD, per germline. The CDR3 has 15 amino acids. Unmatched junction bases numbered 7, after V lost 2 bases and J lost 5 bases. DNA for the CDR3: TGTGCCATCAGTGAGGTGGCGGGGGAGGTAGATACGCAGTATTTT. This encodes CAISEVAGEVDTQYF.

Ten or more counts support this clonotype. The chain uses TRBV5-1 and TRBJ1-1; 10 bases agree with TRBD1. The germline V gene has CDR1 SGHRS and CDR2 YFSETQ. V dropped 4 bases and J dropped 5; count of bases not matched to a gene: 5. This CDR3 comprises 14 residues. The CDR3 loop reads CASSPDRGPTEAFF. The CDR3 coding sequence is TGCGCCAGCAGCCCAGACAGGGGGCCTACTGAAGCTTTCTTT.

This clonotype has at least ten counts. This sequence joins TRBV3-1 and TRBJ2-7; 8 bases fit TRBD2. The CDR3 extends over 14 amino acids. After removal of 7 bases from V and 2 bases from J, the junction contained 7 bases not matched to a gene. Germline values: CDR1 LGHDT, CDR2 YNNKEL (reference sequence). CDR3 in DNA: TGTGCCAGCACCTTAGCGGGGCTAACCTACGAGCAGTACTTC. This translates into CASTLAGLTYEQYF.

This clonotype was seen ten or more times. J is TRBJ2-2 and V is TRBV28; 11 nucleotides line up with TRBD1. The CDR3 has 16 amino acids. The trim removed 8 bases at V and 1 base at J, leaving 6 bases unmatched. CDR1 and CDR2 (germline): MDHEN, SYDVKM. CDR3 DNA sequence: TGTGCCAGCGAGGGACAGGGGGTTTGGAACACCGGGGAGCTGTTTTTT. It codes for CASEGQGVWNTGELFF.

The sample holds many counts of this clonotype. The V and J genes are TRBV4-2 and TRBJ2-7; D uncertain. The V and J ends lost 0 bases and 2 bases respectively, with 5 bases between them. This CDR3 has 13 residues. Germline V lookup: CDR1 LGHNA, CDR2 YNFKEQ. The CDR3 nucleotides are TGTGCCAGCAGCCAAGACATTACCTACGAGCAGTACTTC. It specifies CASSQDITYEQYF.

This clonotype came up many times. The rearrangement uses TRBV2 and TRBJ1-1; D perhaps matches TRBD1 (5 bases). Germline CDR1 and CDR2: SNHLY and FYNNEI. Trimming took off 8 bases at V and 3 bases at J, with 13 bases between the two ends. This CDR3 spans 13 amino acids. The chain's CDR3 is CASAGNEDTEAFF. Here the CDR3 DNA reads TGTGCCAGCGCAGGGAATGAGGACACTGAAGCTTTCTTT.

This clonotype has at least ten counts. J is TRBJ2-5 and V is TRBV12-3 or TRBV12-4, with no clear D. Trimming removed 5 bases at V and 5 bases at J, with 6 bases between. This CDR3 spans 11 amino acids. CDR3 protein: CASSPRETQYF. CDR3 DNA: TGTGCCAGCAGTCCCCGGGAGACCCAGTACTTC.

This clonotype appeared many times. The V call is TRBV5-1, the J call TRBJ2-7; perhaps D is TRBD1 or TRBD2 (5 bases each). The CDR3 length is 14 residues. With 3 bases removed from V and 0 bases from J, the gap between germline ends came to 10 bases. CDR1 and CDR2 (germline): SGHRS, YFSETQ. In DNA, the CDR3 is TGCGCCAGCAGCTCCGGGACCACCTCCTACGAGCAGTACTTC. Its protein product is CASSSGTTSYEQYF.

The CDR3 reads CSAPVGGPGTEAFF. CDR3 sequence (DNA): TGCAGTGCCCCAGTTGGGGGGCCGGGGACTGAAGCTTTCTTT. The chain employs TRBV20-1 and TRBJ1-1, with a tentative D call TRBD1 (6 bases). V was pared by 6 bases and J by 5 bases, with 19 bases between. Germline V gives CDR1 DFQATT, CDR2 SNEGSKA (reference sequence). The CDR3 spans 14 residues.

This clonotype was counted many times. This rearrangement joins TRBV4-3 to TRBJ2-5, with D hard to call. CDR3 size: 13 residues. The germline CDR1 and CDR2 sequences are LGHNA and YSLEER. V lost 1 base, J lost 4 bases, and 7 bases lay in between. The CDR3 sequence: CASSQGLGETQYF. The CDR3 DNA sequence: TGCGCCAGCAGCCAAGGGTTAGGAGAGACCCAGTACTTC.

This clonotype has a handful of counts. This chain joins TRBV2 and TRBJ1-5; the D is unclear. This CDR3 is built from 15 residues. Looked up from germline, CDR1 is SNHLY and CDR2 is FYNNEI. V was cut by 7 bases and J by 6 bases, with 19 bases left in between. The CDR3 coding sequence is TGTGCCAGCACCATTCGCCGTGGTGCGGGTCAGCCCCAGCATTTT. Protein: CASTIRRGAGQPQHF.

The V gene is TRBV18, the J gene TRBJ1-2; the match to TRBD1 covers 7 bases. Germline lookup yields CDR1 KGHSH and CDR2 LQKENI. This CDR3 is 14 amino acids long. The V segment lost 2 bases and the J segment 6 bases; nucleotides outside the gene matches: 6. The chain's CDR3 is CASSPNRGGDGYTF. The CDR3 nucleotides read TGTGCCAGCTCACCAAACAGGGGCGGGGATGGCTACACCTTC. The complete variable domain, with remaining parts taken from reference TRBV18 and TRBJ1-2, reads NAGVMQNPRHLVRRRGQEARLRCSPMKGHSHVYWYRQLPEEGLKFMVYLQKENIIDESGMPKERFSAEFPKEGPSILRIQQVVRGDSAAYFCASSPNRGGDGYTFGSGTRLTVV.

The chain has TRBV24-1 and TRBJ2-3; weak D call: TRBD1 (6 bases). The CDR3 spans 16 residues. V lost 3 bases and J 4 bases, leaving 16 bases between the germline ends. Germline V lookup: CDR1 KGHDR, CDR2 SFDVKD. The CDR3: CATSDARRGFADTQYF. CDR3 nucleotide sequence: TGTGCCACCAGTGATGCTCGCAGGGGCTTCGCAGATACGCAGTATTTT.

This clonotype was recorded many times. The chain employs TRBV29-1 and TRBJ2-1; possibly TRBD1 for D (7 bases). Germline CDR1 SQVTM, CDR2 ANQGSEA. The CDR3 is 12 amino acids. Trimming cost V 7 bases and J 7 bases, with 14 bases left between them. The CDR3 loop is CSGRGQGNEQFF. CDR3 nucleotides: TGCAGCGGGAGGGGGCAGGGGAATGAGCAGTTCTTC.

The gene calls are TRBV30 and TRBJ1-1, with 8 bases identical to TRBD1. CDR3 length: 13 residues. Germline loops: CDR1 GTSNPN, CDR2 SVGIG (reference sequence). Losses at the gene ends were 2 bases for V and 4 bases for J; bases not matched to a gene: 3. The CDR3 sequence: CAWSIDRGTEAFF. CDR3 sequence (DNA): TGTGCCTGGAGTATTGACAGGGGCACTGAAGCTTTCTTT.

The chain couples TRBV30 to TRBJ1-1, with no clear D. V lost 5 bases, J lost 2 bases, and 9 bases lay in between. The CDR3 has 12 amino acids. Looked up from germline, CDR1 is GTSNPN and CDR2 is SVGIG (reference sequence). The CDR3 spells CAWCDGNTEAFF. CDR3 in DNA: TGTGCCTGGTGTGACGGTAACACTGAAGCTTTCTTT.

J is TRBJ1-2 and V is TRBV14, with a weak D call TRBD1 (5 bases). V lost 3 bases, J lost 2 bases, and 10 bases lay in between. Looked up from germline, CDR1 is SGHDN and CDR2 is FVKESK. The CDR3 is 14 residues long. As DNA, the CDR3 is TGTGCCAGCAGCCATTACAGGACGAACTATGGCTACACCTTC. Translating it yields CASSHYRTNYGYTF.

This clonotype was observed at least ten times. The rearrangement joins TRBV5-5 to TRBJ2-3, with 9 bases fitting TRBD1. The junction had 11 bases not matched to a gene; V was cut back by 5 bases and J by 4 bases. Germline CDR1 reads SGHKS; CDR2 reads YYEKEE (reference sequence). CDR3 length: 16 amino acids. The CDR3 sequence: CASSRTGTGSADTQYF. CDR3 nucleotide sequence: TGTGCCAGCAGTAGAACCGGGACAGGGTCGGCAGATACGCAGTATTTT.

V and J are TRBV6-1 and TRBJ1-6, with TRBD1 identical over 7 bases. Trimming at V came to 5 bases and at J to 5 bases, leaving 6 bases not matched to a gene. This CDR3 comprises 15 residues. Germline V gene sequence: CDR1 MNHNS, CDR2 SASEGT. As DNA, the CDR3 is TGTGCCAGCAGTAAGCGGGACAGCAATAATTCACCCCTCCACTTT. It codes for CASSKRDSNNSPLHF.

CDR3 loop: CAIGVAGGPYEQFF. CDR3 DNA sequence: TGTGCCATCGGAGTAGCGGGGGGGCCTTATGAGCAGTTCTTC. The chain is built from TRBV10-3 and TRBJ2-1, with 11 bases that match TRBD2. The J segment lost 8 bases and the V segment lost 8 bases, leaving 8 bases of the junction unmatched. There are 14 residues in the CDR3. Germline V gene sequence: CDR1 ENHRY, CDR2 SYGVKD.

In its sample, this clonotype was seen a few times. The chain links TRBV5-6 to TRBJ1-2; D is undetermined. CDR1 SGHDT and CDR2 YYEEEE come from the germline V gene. Trimming left V 0 bases short and J 2 bases short, with 8 bases between. The CDR3 is made up of 14 amino acids. CDR3 region: CASSLVGRNYGYTF. Here the CDR3 DNA reads TGTGCCAGCAGCTTGGTCGGGCGAAACTATGGCTACACCTTC. The variable domain in full, with the rest retrieved from reference TRBV5-6 and TRBJ1-2, is DAGVTQSPTHLIKTRGQQVTLRCSPKSGHDTVSWYQQALGQGPQFIFQYYEEEERQRGNFPDRFSGHQFPNYSSELNVNALLLGDSALYLCASSLVGRNYGYTFGSGTRLTVV.

This clonotype has at least ten counts. The V and J genes are TRBV27 and TRBJ2-3; D gene uncertain. The CDR3 covers 11 residues. The germline V gene encodes CDR1 MNHEY and CDR2 SMNVEV (reference sequence). Trimming shortened V by 5 bases and J by 2 bases, and 2 bases separated the two germline ends. CDR3 nucleotide sequence: TGTGCCAGCAGTCACACAGATACGCAGTATTTT. It translates to CASSHTDTQYF.

This clonotype was observed a few times. The V and J genes are TRBV3-1 and TRBJ1-3; 9 positions match TRBD1. The CDR3 has 16 amino acids. Trimming removed 4 bases from V and 0 bases from J; junction bases left unmatched: 4. Germline values: CDR1 LGHDT, CDR2 YNNKEL (reference sequence). Here the CDR3 reads CASSPWTGDSGNTIYF. DNA for the CDR3: TGTGCCAGCAGCCCATGGACAGGGGACTCTGGAAACACCATATATTTT.

This clonotype appeared a few times. The rearrangement links TRBV19 to TRBJ2-1; 7 bases are shared with TRBD1. V lost 6 bases, J lost 10 bases, and 9 bases stayed unmatched. The CDR3 loop spans 13 amino acids. Per the germline V gene, CDR1 is LNHDA and CDR2 is SQIVND (reference sequence). The DNA of the CDR3 is TGTGCCAGTAGCCCTACAGGGGTGGGGGAGCAGTTCTTC. It encodes CASSPTGVGEQFF.

This clonotype was recorded many times. This sequence joins TRBV27 and TRBJ2-3, with D unclear. CDR3 size: 15 residues. Trimming shortened V by 5 bases and J by 0 bases, and 12 bases separated the two germline ends. Germline V gives CDR1 MNHEY, CDR2 SMNVEV (reference sequence). The CDR3 loop reads CASSTRSTSTDTQYF. The CDR3 coding sequence is TGTGCCAGCAGTACCAGGTCTACTAGCACAGATACGCAGTATTTT.